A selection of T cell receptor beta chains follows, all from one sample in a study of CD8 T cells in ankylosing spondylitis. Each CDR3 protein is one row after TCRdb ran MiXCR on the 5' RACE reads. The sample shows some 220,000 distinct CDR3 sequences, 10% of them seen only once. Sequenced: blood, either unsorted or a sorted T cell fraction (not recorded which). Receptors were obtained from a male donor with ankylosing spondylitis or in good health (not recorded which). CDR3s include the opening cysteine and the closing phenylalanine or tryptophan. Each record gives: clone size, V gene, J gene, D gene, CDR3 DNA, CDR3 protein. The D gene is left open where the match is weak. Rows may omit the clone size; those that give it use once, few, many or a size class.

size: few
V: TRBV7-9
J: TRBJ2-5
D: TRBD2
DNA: TGTGCCAGCAGCTCCGGAGGACTAGCGGAAGAGACCCAGTACTTC
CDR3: CASSSGGLAEETQYF

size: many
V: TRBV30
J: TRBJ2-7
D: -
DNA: TGTGCTGTCCACAGGGTAAGCTCCTACGAGCAGTACTTC
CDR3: CAVHRVSSYEQYF

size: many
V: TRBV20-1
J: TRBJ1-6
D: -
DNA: TGCAGTGCAACCGCCAGCCGGGGCTATAATTCACCCCTCCACTTT
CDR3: CSATASRGYNSPLHF

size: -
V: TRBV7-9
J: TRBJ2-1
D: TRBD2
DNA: TGTGCCAGCACCGTGGGGCGGGAGGATCGGAATGAGCAGTTCTTC
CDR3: CASTVGREDRNEQFF

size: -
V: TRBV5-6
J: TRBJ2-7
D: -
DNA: TGTGCCAGCAGCTTGCCGGCAGGGAGGTCCATTTACGAGCAGTACTTC
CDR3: CASSLPAGRSIYEQYF

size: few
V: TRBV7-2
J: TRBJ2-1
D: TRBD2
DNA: TGTGCCAGCAGCTCCACCGGGGGGGCAGAGTTCTTC
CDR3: CASSSTGGAEFF

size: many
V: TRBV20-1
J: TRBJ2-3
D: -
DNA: TGCAGTGCTAGTTGGCGGGGTGCCACAGATACGCAGTATTTT
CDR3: CSASWRGATDTQYF

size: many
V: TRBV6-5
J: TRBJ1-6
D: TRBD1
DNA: TGTGCCAGCAGTTTCACAGGGGAAGGTTCACCCCTCCACTTT
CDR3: CASSFTGEGSPLHF

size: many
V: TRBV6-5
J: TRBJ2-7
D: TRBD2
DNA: TGTGCCAGCAGTTACGCGGCTAGCGGACTTTCCTACGAGCAGTACTTC
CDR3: CASSYAASGLSYEQYF

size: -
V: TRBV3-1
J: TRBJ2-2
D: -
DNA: TGTGCCAGCAGCCAAATACGGGGAGCGAACACCGGGGAGCTGTTTTTT
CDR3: CASSQIRGANTGELFF

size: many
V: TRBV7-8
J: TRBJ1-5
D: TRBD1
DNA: TGTGCCAGCAGACAGGGGGCTGGAAGCAATCAGCCCCAGCATTTT
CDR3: CASRQGAGSNQPQHF

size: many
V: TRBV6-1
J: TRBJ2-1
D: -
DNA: TGTGCCACCTGGGGTTTCAATTACAATGAGCAGTTCTTC
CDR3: CATWGFNYNEQFF

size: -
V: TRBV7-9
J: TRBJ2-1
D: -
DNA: TGTGCCAGCAGCTTAGGAGGGGAGGTGAACAATGAGCAGTTCTTC
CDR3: CASSLGGEVNNEQFF

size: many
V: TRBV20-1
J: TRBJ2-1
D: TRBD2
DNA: TGCAGTGCACATGGACTAGCCGCCATTGAGCAGTTCTTC
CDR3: CSAHGLAAIEQFF

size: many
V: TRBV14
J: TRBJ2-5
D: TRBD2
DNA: TGTGCCAGCAGCCCAGGTGGGACTAGCGGGAAGAAAGAGACCCAGTACTTC
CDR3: CASSPGGTSGKKETQYF

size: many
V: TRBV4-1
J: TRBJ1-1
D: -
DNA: TGCGCCAGCAGCCACTCAACGGGGAGTTTCGGGACTGAAGCTTTCTTT
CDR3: CASSHSTGSFGTEAFF

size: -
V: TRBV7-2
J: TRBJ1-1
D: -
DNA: TGTGCCAGCAGCCCGGGGTGGCCTGTGAACACTGAAGCTTTCTTT
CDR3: CASSPGWPVNTEAFF

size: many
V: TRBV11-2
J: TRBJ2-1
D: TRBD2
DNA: TGTGCCAGCAGCTCCCCAAGACTAGCGGGAGGGGGCTCCTACAATGAGCAGTTCTTC
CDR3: CASSSPRLAGGGSYNEQFF

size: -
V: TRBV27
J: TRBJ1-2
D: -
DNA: TGTGCCAGCAGTTCTACGTTTAACTATGGCTACACCTTC
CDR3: CASSSTFNYGYTF

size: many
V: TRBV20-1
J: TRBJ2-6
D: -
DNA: TGCAGTGCTAGGGCTGGGGCTGGGGCCAACGTCCTGACTTTC
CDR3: CSARAGAGANVLTF

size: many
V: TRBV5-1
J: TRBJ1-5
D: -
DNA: TGCGCCAGCAGCTTAGGACAAAATCAGCCCCAGCATTTT
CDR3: CASSLGQNQPQHF

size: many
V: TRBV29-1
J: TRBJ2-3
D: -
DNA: TGCAGCGTTGGGGGCTACCGTGGCACAGATACGCAGTATTTT
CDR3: CSVGGYRGTDTQYF

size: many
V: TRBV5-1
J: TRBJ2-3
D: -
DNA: TGCGCCAGCAGCTTCAAGGGTTCTAGCACAGATACGCAGTATTTT
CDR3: CASSFKGSSTDTQYF

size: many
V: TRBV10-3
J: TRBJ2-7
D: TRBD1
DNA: TGTGCCATCAGTGAGTGGCAGGGGGCGAGCAACGAGCAGTACTTC
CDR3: CAISEWQGASNEQYF

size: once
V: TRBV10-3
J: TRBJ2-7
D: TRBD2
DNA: TGTGCCATCAGTGAGGGGACCCCAGCGGGAGGGATATACGAGCAGTACTTC
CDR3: CAISEGTPAGGIYEQYF